The sequence of this TCR beta chain was determined in a study of T cell responses to AZD1222 COVID-19 vaccine. Sequenced by immunoSEQ multiplex PCR; TCRdb stores in-frame clones only, minus some. This table holds about 110,000 clones, roughly 85% found once. Study-wide findings and caveats: Repertoire sampling occurred only after the peak T cell response. Among spike-specific TCRs, nearly half reportedly target unmutated variant regions.

Deletions cut 7 bases from V and 8 bases from J, with 11 bases between. Germline CDR1 reads MNHEY; CDR2 reads SVGAGI. CDR3 length: 11 amino acids. Details on this clone: Its antigen is undetermined.

This TCR came from an adult who received the AZD1222 COVID-19 vaccine. This rearrangement joins TRBV6-5 to TRBJ1-1; D is possibly TRBD1 (5 bases). The specimen was peripheral blood, collected 28 days after the second AZD1222 dose. The CDR3 loop is CASTFRQEAFF. The DNA of the CDR3 is TGTGCCAGCACCTTCCGACAGGAAGCTTTCTTT.